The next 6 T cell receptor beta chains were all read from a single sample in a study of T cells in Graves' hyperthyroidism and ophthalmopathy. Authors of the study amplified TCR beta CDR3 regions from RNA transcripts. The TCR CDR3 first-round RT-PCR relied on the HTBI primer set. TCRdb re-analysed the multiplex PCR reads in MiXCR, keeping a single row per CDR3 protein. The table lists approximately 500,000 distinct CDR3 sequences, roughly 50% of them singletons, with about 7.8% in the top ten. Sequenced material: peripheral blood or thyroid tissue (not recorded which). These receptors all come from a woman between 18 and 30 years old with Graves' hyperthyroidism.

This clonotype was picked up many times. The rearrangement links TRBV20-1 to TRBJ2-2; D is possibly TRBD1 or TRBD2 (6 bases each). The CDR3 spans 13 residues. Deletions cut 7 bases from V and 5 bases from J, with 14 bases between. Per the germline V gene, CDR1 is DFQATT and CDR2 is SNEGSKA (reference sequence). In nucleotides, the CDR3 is TGCAGTGTCTCCCAGGGGACTACCGGGGAGCTGTTTTTT. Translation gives CSVSQGTTGELFF.

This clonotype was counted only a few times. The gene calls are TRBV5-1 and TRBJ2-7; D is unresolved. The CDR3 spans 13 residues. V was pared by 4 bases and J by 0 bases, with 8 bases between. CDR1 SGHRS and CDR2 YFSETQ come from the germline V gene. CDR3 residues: CASSAAVSYEQYF. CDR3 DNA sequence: TGCGCCAGCAGCGCGGCCGTCTCCTACGAGCAGTACTTC.

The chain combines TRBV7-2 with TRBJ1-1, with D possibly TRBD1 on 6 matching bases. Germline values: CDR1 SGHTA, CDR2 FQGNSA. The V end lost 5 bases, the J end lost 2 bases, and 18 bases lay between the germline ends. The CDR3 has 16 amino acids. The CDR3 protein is CASSQGRGALNTEAFF. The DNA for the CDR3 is TGTGCCAGCAGCCAAGGGAGGGGGGCTTTAAACACTGAAGCTTTCTTT.

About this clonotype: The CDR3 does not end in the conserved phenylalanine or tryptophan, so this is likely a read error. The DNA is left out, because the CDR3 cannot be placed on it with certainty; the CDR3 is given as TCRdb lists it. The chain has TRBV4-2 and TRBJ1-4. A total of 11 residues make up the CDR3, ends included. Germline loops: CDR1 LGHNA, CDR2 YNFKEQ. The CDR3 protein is CASSQDYLAGV.

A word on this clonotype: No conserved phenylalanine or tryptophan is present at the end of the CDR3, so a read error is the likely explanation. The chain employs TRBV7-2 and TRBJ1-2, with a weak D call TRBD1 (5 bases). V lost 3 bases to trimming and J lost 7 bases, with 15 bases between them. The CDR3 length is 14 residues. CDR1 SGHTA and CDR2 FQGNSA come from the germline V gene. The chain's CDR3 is CASSLALRTSGYTL. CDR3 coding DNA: TGTGCCAGCAGCTTGGCGCTTAGGACAAGTGGCTACACCCTC.

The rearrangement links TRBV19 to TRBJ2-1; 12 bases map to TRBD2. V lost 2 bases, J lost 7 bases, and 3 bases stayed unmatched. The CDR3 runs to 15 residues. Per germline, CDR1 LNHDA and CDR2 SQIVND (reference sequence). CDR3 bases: TGTGCCAGTAGTATAAGACTAGCGGGAGTAAATGAGCAGTTCTTC. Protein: CASSIRLAGVNEQFF.